This T cell receptor (beta chain) comes out of a study of shared clonotypes between healthy human individuals. General study results and limits: Sequencing depth was expected to affect clonotype sharing among donors.

Comment on this clone: What it recognizes is unknown.

Data came from immunoSEQ multiplex PCR; TCRdb stores just in-frame clones and leaves some out. Here the sample spans some 700,000 clones, about 90% being singletons. Germline V lookup: CDR1 SGHRS, CDR2 YFSETQ. The CDR3 runs 16 residues. Trimming removed 4 bases from V and 4 bases from J; junction bases left unmatched: 10. Sequences were obtained from memory CD8+ T cells from PBMCs. Subset here: CD45RO+ cells pooled with CCR7-negative TemRA cells. The V call is TRBV5-1, the J call TRBJ2-7; 11 bases are a match to TRBD1. The receptor was derived from a man aged 18 to 30 in good health. Some clones in this sample may be carry-over from other donors' samples. The CDR3 region has the DNA TGCGCCAGCAGCCAAAGGCCGGGACAGGGGGTTTACGAGCAGTACTTC. This translates into CASSQRPGQGVYEQYF.